The clone carrying this T cell receptor beta chain has ten or more counts. Its antigen is unknown. After removal of 4 bases from V and 0 bases from J, the junction contained 10 bases not matched to a gene. The CDR3 covers 17 residues. Germline-derived CDR1 and CDR2 are KGHDR and SFDVKD. This entry comes from a study of early T cells in non-severe SARS-CoV-2 infection. Looking at the study overall: The study sequenced bulk RNA from unsorted whole blood, with chains unpaired.

Study results and limitations: Missing private and CD4 specificities, VDJdb matching favored anti-spike CD8 responses.

The protocol attached unique molecular identifiers to individual cDNA molecules. MiXCR was run by TCRdb on the 5' RACE reads, yielding one entry per CDR3 protein. The table has 33,000 or so distinct CDR3 sequences, 5% to 6.5% seen once. The source of this sequence is an adult who was a healthcare worker with PCR-confirmed SARS-CoV-2 infection or an uninfected control (not recorded which). This chain uses TRBV24-1 with TRBJ2-5; TRBD2 aligns across 7 bases. Input material: whole blood. In DNA, the CDR3 is TGTGCCACCAGTGAGGCTTGCAGCGGGGTAGACCAAGAGACCCAGTACTTC. Residues: CATSEACSGVDQETQYF.